These 27 T cell receptor beta chains were all obtained from the same sample, sequenced in a study of OX40 agonist ivuxolimab in advanced cancers. The repertoire was sequenced with immunoSEQ multiplex PCR; TCRdb's copy has only in-frame clones and lacks some. Of roughly 60,000 clones in the sample, 65% to 90% are singletons; the top ten hold around 0.9%. Sequencing was performed on CD4+ or CD8+ T cells sorted from blood, taken in a trial of the OX40 agonist ivuxolimab. Receptors originate from an adult with an advanced solid tumor such as melanoma, head and neck, liver or kidney cancer.

The chain links TRBV6-5 to TRBJ2-7, with 8 bases fitting TRBD2. V lost 5 bases and J lost 3; bases outside the gene matches: 6. Germline CDR1 MNHEY, CDR2 SVGAGI. The CDR3 is 14 amino acids. CDR3 bases: TGTGCCAGCAGTATATCCGGGGGGGGCTACGAGCAGTACTTC. Translating gives CASSISGGGYEQYF.

V gene TRBV19 combines with J gene TRBJ1-1; no clear D gene. V was shortened by 6 bases and J by 8 bases, with 13 bases between the two germline ends. Germline values: CDR1 LNHDA, CDR2 SQIVND (reference sequence). CDR3 length equals 12 residues. CDR3 amino acids: CASRLLPGEAFF. The CDR3 DNA reads as TGTGCCAGTAGGTTACTGCCGGGGGAAGCTTTCTTT.

The V call is TRBV5-1, the J call TRBJ2-1; D is undetermined. Trimming took 3 bases from V and 5 from J, leaving 3 bases between them. The CDR3 loop spans 11 amino acids. The germline CDR1 and CDR2 sequences are SGHRS and YFSETQ. CDR3 DNA sequence: TGCGCCAGCAGCTATAACAATGAGCAGTTCTTC. Its protein product is CASSYNNEQFF. Complete variable domain (other parts from reference TRBV5-1 and TRBJ2-1): KAGVTQTPRYLIKTRGQQVTLSCSPISGHRSVSWYQQTPGQGLQFLFEYFSETQRNKGNFPGRFSGRQFSNSRSEMNVSTLELGDSALYLCASSYNNEQFFGPGTRLTVL.

A single count supports this clone. CDR3 nucleotides: TGTGCCAGCAGTGAGGGCGGGGGGGCCGGATACAATGAGCAGTTCTTC. Protein sequence: CASSEGGGAGYNEQFF. The V call is TRBV2, the J call TRBJ2-1; 9 positions match TRBD2. The CDR3 extends over 16 amino acids. Germline V gene data show CDR1 as SNHLY and CDR2 as FYNNEI. With V trimmed by 3 bases and J by 4 bases, 7 bases remained unmatched.

The chain links TRBV28 to TRBJ2-7, with TRBD2 matching 11 bases. The germline V gene encodes CDR1 MDHEN and CDR2 SYDVKM. Trimming took 6 bases from V and 5 from J; bases not matched to a gene: 6. This CDR3 spans 14 amino acids. This CDR3 is CASSPGTSGHEQYF. CDR3 DNA: TGTGCCAGCAGCCCGGGGACTAGCGGCCACGAGCAGTACTTC.

The chain joins TRBV5-1 to TRBJ1-5; a weak D match, TRBD1 (6 bases). CDR1 and CDR2 from the germline V gene are SGHRS and YFSETQ. The CDR3 has 13 residues. V lost 3 bases to trimming and J lost 5 bases, with 9 bases between them. The CDR3 DNA reads as TGCGCCAGCAGCTGGGACATCGATCAGCCCCAGCATTTT. It is translated as CASSWDIDQPQHF. Supplemented by reference TRBV5-1 and TRBJ1-5, the full variable domain reads KAGVTQTPRYLIKTRGQQVTLSCSPISGHRSVSWYQQTPGQGLQFLFEYFSETQRNKGNFPGRFSGRQFSNSRSEMNVSTLELGDSALYLCASSWDIDQPQHFGDGTRLSIL.

The genes are TRBV7-6 and TRBJ2-3; tentative D call: TRBD1 (7 bases). The CDR3 loop spans 15 amino acids. The germline V gene encodes CDR1 SGHVS and CDR2 FNYEAQ. V gave up 6 bases and J gave up 1 base, with 14 bases separating them. The CDR3, as DNA: TGTGCCAGCAGTATAGGAGGGGGCCGCACAGATACGCAGTATTTT. It specifies CASSIGGGRTDTQYF.

The rearrangement links TRBV6-4 to TRBJ2-4, with 16 bases lining up with TRBD2. The germline V gene has CDR1 MRHNA and CDR2 SNTAGT. The V gene end was trimmed by 7 bases and the J gene end by 6 bases; junction bases not matched to a gene: 9. The CDR3 totals 17 residues. The CDR3 region is CASNPGTSGRGVNIQYF. For the CDR3, the DNA is TGTGCCAGCAACCCCGGGACTAGCGGGAGGGGTGTAAACATTCAGTACTTC.

The chain combines TRBV7-9 with TRBJ1-5; 7 bases map to TRBD1. Germline V gene lookup returns CDR1 SEHNR and CDR2 FQNEAQ (reference sequence). V lost 5 bases, J lost 3 bases, and 7 bases stayed unmatched. This CDR3 has 15 amino acids. Here the CDR3 reads CASSATGDNNQPQHF. The CDR3 DNA reads TGTGCCAGCAGCGCTACAGGGGACAACAATCAGCCCCAGCATTTT.

The chain is built from TRBV7-3 and TRBJ1-2, with a weak D call TRBD1 (6 bases). V was clipped by 0 bases and J by 7 bases, with 15 bases between them. CDR1 and CDR2 (germline): SGHTA, FQGTGA. There are 15 residues in the CDR3. CDR3 sequence reads: CASSLTGTTGPGYTF. CDR3 sequence (DNA): TGTGCCAGCAGCTTAACCGGTACAACAGGGCCTGGCTACACCTTC.

This clone showed up just once. The chain joins TRBV30 to TRBJ2-5; D perhaps matches TRBD1 (6 bases). The CDR3 is 14 residues long. Germline V CDR1 and CDR2: GTSNPN, SVGIG (reference sequence). V was trimmed by 2 bases and J by 0 bases, leaving 10 bases between them. CDR3 loop: CAWSSQGYQETQYF. The CDR3 bases are TGTGCCTGGAGTTCCCAGGGGTACCAAGAGACCCAGTACTTC.

The CDR3 nucleotides are TGTGCCAGCTCACCGACAGGGCCTAGCTACGAGCAGTACTTC. Translated, it gives CASSPTGPSYEQYF. The chain combines TRBV18 with TRBJ2-7, with TRBD1 matching over 7 bases. The CDR3 covers 14 residues. V was pared by 3 bases and J by 3 bases, with 5 bases of the junction left unmatched. Germline CDR1 reads KGHSH; CDR2 reads LQKENI.

J is TRBJ2-3 and V is TRBV28; the D gene could be TRBD1 or TRBD2 (6 bases each). The CDR3 extends over 17 amino acids. The V gene's germline CDR1 is MDHEN and CDR2 SYDVKM. V shed 6 bases and J shed 0 bases, with 19 bases lying between them. CDR3 amino acids: CASSSPGLGTSTDTQYF. CDR3 DNA sequence: TGTGCCAGCAGCTCACCGGGACTGGGGACAAGCACAGATACGCAGTATTTT. The complete variable domain, with remaining parts taken from reference TRBV28 and TRBJ2-3, reads DVKVTQSSRYLVKRTGEKVFLECVQDMDHENMFWYRQDPGLGLRLIYFSYDVKMKEKGDIPEGYSVSREKKERFSLILESASTNQTSMYLCASSSPGLGTSTDTQYFGPGTRLTVL.

The chain is built from TRBV5-1 and TRBJ2-7; 9 bases map to TRBD1. With 4 bases clipped from V and 2 bases from J, the junction kept 4 bases outside the gene matches. CDR3 length: 14 amino acids. Germline values: CDR1 SGHRS, CDR2 YFSETQ. The CDR3: CASSGRQGAYEQYF. In DNA, the CDR3 is TGCGCCAGCAGCGGACGACAGGGGGCCTACGAGCAGTACTTC.

V and J are TRBV5-6 and TRBJ2-3; D is unresolved. The CDR3 consists of 12 residues. V was shortened by 2 bases and J by 5 bases, with 6 bases between the two germline ends. Germline V gene lookup returns CDR1 SGHDT and CDR2 YYEEEE. CDR3 loop: CASSLNRDTQYF. The DNA for the CDR3 is TGTGCCAGCAGCTTAAATCGAGATACGCAGTATTTT.

This clone was counted a single time. The chain has TRBV18 and TRBJ1-5; TRBD1 might be the D (6 bases). The CDR3 totals 14 residues. V dropped 6 bases and J dropped 5 bases, with 14 bases sitting between them. CDR1 is KGHSH, CDR2 LQKENI, per germline. CDR3 protein: CASSTGAGYQPQHF. The CDR3 nucleotides read TGTGCCAGCTCCACGGGGGCAGGGTATCAGCCCCAGCATTTT.

The chain recombines TRBV21-1 with TRBJ2-4; the table assigns TRBD2, which was not confirmed against the DNA. TRBV21-1 corresponds to a pseudogene. This CDR3 contains 15 residues. The CDR3 loop reads CARAGPELAKNIQYF. Here the CDR3 DNA reads TGTGCCAGAGCGGGTCCGGAATTAGCCAAAAACATTCAGTACTTC.

The chain carries TRBV28 and TRBJ2-1; 7 bases map to TRBD2. The CDR3 length is 15 residues. Trimming cost V 5 bases and J 0 bases; bases outside gene matches: 4. The germline V gene encodes CDR1 MDHEN and CDR2 SYDVKM. In DNA form, the CDR3 reads TGTGCCAGCAGTCGGGCGGGAGTCTCCTACAATGAGCAGTTCTTC. Protein: CASSRAGVSYNEQFF.

This chain links TRBV19 with TRBJ1-2; D remains unclear. This CDR3 region has 14 residues. V was pared by 5 bases and J by 0 bases, with 10 bases between. Germline-derived CDR1 and CDR2 are LNHDA and SQIVND (reference sequence). For the CDR3, the DNA is TGTGCCAGTAGTGGCACTAGGGCTAACTATGGCTACACCTTC. It codes for CASSGTRANYGYTF. The whole variable domain, remainder taken from reference TRBV19 and TRBJ1-2, is DGGITQSPKYLFRKEGQNVTLSCEQNLNHDAMYWYRQDPGQGLRLIYYSQIVNDFQKGDIAEGYSVSREKKESFPLTVTSAQKNPTAFYLCASSGTRANYGYTFGSGTRLTVV.

V gene TRBV5-4 combines with J gene TRBJ2-4, with 11 bases matching TRBD2. Germline-derived CDR1 and CDR2 are SGHNT and YYREEE (reference sequence). V gave up 2 bases and J gave up 9 bases; unmatched junction bases: 7. This CDR3 spans 15 amino acids. CDR3 in amino acids: CASSFIAGGPGIQYF. The DNA for the CDR3 is TGTGCCAGCAGCTTTATAGCGGGAGGGCCCGGCATTCAGTACTTC.

The CDR3 is CASSSTRGTEDTQYF. DNA for the CDR3: TGTGCCAGCTCCTCCACTAGGGGCACAGAAGATACGCAGTATTTT. V is TRBV6-6 and J is TRBJ2-3; possibly TRBD1 or TRBD2 for D (5 bases each). Germline V gene data show CDR1 as MNHNY and CDR2 as SVGAGI (reference sequence). The CDR3 consists of 15 residues. Trimming pared 8 bases from V and 5 bases from J, leaving 20 bases between.

This chain joins TRBV14 and TRBJ2-5; TRBD2 agrees at 8 bases. Germline assignment: CDR1 SGHDN and CDR2 FVKESK. Trimming removed 3 bases from V and 5 bases from J; junction bases left unmatched: 11. This CDR3 comprises 16 residues. CDR3 sequence reads: CASSQDGRALRETQYF. The CDR3, as DNA: TGTGCCAGCAGCCAGGACGGGAGGGCCCTGCGTGAGACCCAGTACTTC. The complete variable domain, with remaining parts taken from reference TRBV14 and TRBJ2-5, reads EAGVTQFPSHSVIEKGQTVTLRCDPISGHDNLYWYRRVMGKEIKFLLHFVKESKQDESGMPNNRFLAERTGGTYSTLKVQPAELEDSGVYFCASSQDGRALRETQYFGPGTRLLVL.

In its sample, this clone was seen once. V usage is TRBV6-5 and J usage is TRBJ1-4; TRBD1 aligns across 9 bases. V gave up 4 bases and J gave up 7 bases; unmatched junction bases: 10. This CDR3 has 16 residues. Germline V gene data show CDR1 as MNHEY and CDR2 as SVGAGI. CDR3 loop: CASSSPGQGESEKLFF. Here the CDR3 DNA reads TGTGCCAGCAGTTCCCCGGGACAGGGAGAGAGTGAAAAACTGTTTTTT.

V gene TRBV7-2 combines with J gene TRBJ2-7; perhaps TRBD1 as D (7 bases). The CDR3 loop spans 16 amino acids. Trimming took off 5 bases at V and 12 bases at J, with 29 bases between the two ends. Germline V CDR1 and CDR2: SGHTA, FQGNSA. The CDR3 spells CASSQDWGDSALMWYF. For the CDR3, the DNA is TGTGCCAGCAGCCAAGATTGGGGGGACAGTGCTCTGATGTGGTACTTC.

This clone showed up just once. The chain is built from TRBV4-1 and TRBJ1-1; 9 bases fit TRBD1. Losses at the gene ends were 4 bases for V and 1 base for J; bases not matched to a gene: 13. This CDR3 comprises 18 residues. Germline loops: CDR1 MGHRA, CDR2 YSYEKL. The CDR3 nucleotides read TGCGCCAGCAGCCCTCGGACAGGGGCCTTACTTACGAACACTGAAGCTTTCTTT. Its translation is CASSPRTGALLTNTEAFF.

Comment on this clone: Compared with germline, one end of the junction differs, possibly owing to a read error. V usage is TRBV5-1 and J usage is TRBJ2-7; TRBD1 might be the D (5 bases). CDR3 size: 15 residues. The germline V gene encodes CDR1 SGHRS and CDR2 YFSETQ. Here the CDR3 DNA reads TGCGCCAGCACCTTGGGAAGGGGCGCGTACAACGAGCAGTACTTC. Protein product: CASTLGRGAYNEQYF.

This clone was seen a single time. The V and J genes are TRBV5-1 and TRBJ2-7, with D possibly being TRBD1 (6 bases). Trimming shortened V by 1 base and J by 3 bases, and 14 bases separated the two germline ends. The CDR3 loop spans 15 amino acids. The V gene's germline CDR1 is SGHRS and CDR2 YFSETQ. CDR3 protein: CASSLRSGADYEQYF. As DNA, the CDR3 is TGCGCCAGCAGCTTGCGGTCAGGGGCCGACTACGAGCAGTACTTC.